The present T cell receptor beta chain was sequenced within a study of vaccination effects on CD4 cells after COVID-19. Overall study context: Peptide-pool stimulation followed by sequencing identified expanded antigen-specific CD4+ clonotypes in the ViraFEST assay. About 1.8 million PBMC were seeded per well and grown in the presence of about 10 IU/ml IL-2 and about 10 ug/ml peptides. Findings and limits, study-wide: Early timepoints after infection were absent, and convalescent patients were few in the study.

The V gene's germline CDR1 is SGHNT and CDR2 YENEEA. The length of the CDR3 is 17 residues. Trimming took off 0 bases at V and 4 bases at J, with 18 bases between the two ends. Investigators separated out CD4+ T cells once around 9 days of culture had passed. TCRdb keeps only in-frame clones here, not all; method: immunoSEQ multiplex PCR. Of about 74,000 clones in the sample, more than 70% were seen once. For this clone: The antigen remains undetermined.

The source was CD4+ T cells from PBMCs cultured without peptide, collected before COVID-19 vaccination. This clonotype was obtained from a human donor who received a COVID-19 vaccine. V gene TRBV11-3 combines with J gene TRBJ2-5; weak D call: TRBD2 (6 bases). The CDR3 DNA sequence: TGTGCCAGCAGCTTAGATTCGGGGGACGCGACTGGAGAGACCCAGTACTTC. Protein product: CASSLDSGDATGETQYF. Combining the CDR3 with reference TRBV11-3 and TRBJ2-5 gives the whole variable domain EAGVVQSPRYKIIEKKQPVAFWCNPISGHNTLYWYLQNLGQGPELLIRYENEEAVDDSQLPKDRFSAERLKGVDSTLKIQPAELGDSAVYLCASSLDSGDATGETQYFGPGTRLLVL.